Shown below are 10 T cell receptor beta chains from a single sample sequenced in a study of T cell responses to AZD1222 COVID-19 vaccine. Sequencing used immunoSEQ multiplex PCR; TCRdb keeps in-frame clones, though not all of them. This sample yields 90,000 to 120,000 clones, of which more than 85% are seen a single time; less than 6.5% belongs to the top ten. Sequenced material: peripheral blood, taken on day 0 of AZD1222 vaccination. These receptors were collected from an adult in good health.

The chain joins TRBV5-1 to TRBJ2-3; 8 nucleotides agree with TRBD2. Trimming removed 0 bases from V and 4 bases from J; junction bases left unmatched: 7. CDR3 length: 16 amino acids. The germline V gene has CDR1 SGHRS and CDR2 YFSETQ. CDR3 nucleotides: TGCGCCAGCAGCTTGGCGGGTAGCGGGACCTCAGATACGCAGTATTTT. Its protein is CASSLAGSGTSDTQYF.

V and J are TRBV5-1 and TRBJ1-3; TRBD1 matches at 8 bases. V dropped 1 base and J dropped 3; count of bases not matched to a gene: 3. The CDR3 consists of 15 residues. In germline, CDR1 is SGHRS, CDR2 YFSETQ. Here the CDR3 reads CASSLTGGSGNTIYF. In DNA form, the CDR3 reads TGCGCCAGCAGCTTGACAGGGGGTAGTGGAAACACCATATATTTT.

The rearrangement uses TRBV18 and TRBJ2-5; 9 bases agree with TRBD2. This CDR3 is 16 amino acids long. The V gene end was trimmed by 0 bases and the J gene end by 5 bases; junction bases not matched to a gene: 7. Germline V gene sequence: CDR1 KGHSH, CDR2 LQKENI. CDR3 coding DNA: TGTGCCAGCTCACCACCAGGGCTTGCGGGAGGGGAGACCCAGTACTTC. Encoded protein: CASSPPGLAGGETQYF.

The V call is TRBV6-5, the J call TRBJ2-7; a possible D gene is TRBD2 (6 bases). V was clipped by 0 bases and J by 4 bases, with 16 bases between them. There are 16 residues in the CDR3. Germline V gene sequence: CDR1 MNHEY, CDR2 SVGAGI. The CDR3 coding sequence is TGTGCCAGCAGTTACTCGCGGGGCTTAGGCGGGTACGAGCAGTACTTC. Translating gives CASSYSRGLGGYEQYF.

In nucleotides, the CDR3 is TGTGCCAGCAGTGAAAAGGCGGGAGGGGCCGATACGCAGTATTTT. It encodes CASSEKAGGADTQYF. The chain combines TRBV6-1 with TRBJ2-3, with 9 nucleotides matching TRBD2. The CDR3 sequence is 15 residues long. The V gene's germline CDR1 is MNHNS and CDR2 SASEGT. The V and J ends lost 2 bases and 6 bases, in that order; junction bases with no gene match: 6.

This sequence joins TRBV7-2 and TRBJ2-7, with D perhaps matching TRBD1 or TRBD2 (5 bases each). Germline V CDR1 and CDR2: SGHTA, FQGNSA. V was shortened by 5 bases and J by 3 bases, with 14 bases between the two germline ends. The CDR3 has 14 amino acids. In DNA form, the CDR3 reads TGTGCCAGCAGCCTGGCGGTGGGGGACTACGAGCAGTACTTC. It codes for CASSLAVGDYEQYF.

The CDR3 sequence is CASSLAGGSYEQYF. The CDR3 DNA reads as TGTGCCAGCAGCTTAGCAGGGGGCTCCTACGAGCAGTACTTC. The V call is TRBV7-9, the J call TRBJ2-7; the D gene is possibly TRBD1 (6 bases). Trimming took 0 bases from V and 0 from J, leaving 6 bases between them. The CDR3 is 14 residues long. Germline CDR1 reads SEHNR; CDR2 reads FQNEAQ (reference sequence).

V usage is TRBV6-6 and J usage is TRBJ2-7, with TRBD1 matching 8 bases. The CDR3 has 14 residues. Looked up from germline, CDR1 is MNHNY and CDR2 is SVGAGI (reference sequence). V dropped 7 bases and J dropped 4; count of bases not matched to a gene: 9. Written as DNA, the CDR3 is TGTGCCAGCACCACCGGGACAGGACTATACGAGCAGTACTTC. This gives the protein CASTTGTGLYEQYF.

The rearrangement links TRBV11-3 to TRBJ2-1; D gene unclear. Germline V gives CDR1 SGHNT, CDR2 YENEEA. This CDR3 comprises 12 residues. Trimming took off 2 bases at V and 12 bases at J, with 11 bases between the two ends. CDR3 protein: CASSLNWALQFF. The CDR3 region has the DNA TGTGCCAGCAGCTTAAATTGGGCCCTGCAGTTCTTC.

The chain has TRBV4-1 and TRBJ1-2; D unclear. The CDR3 extends over 15 amino acids. V was cut by 0 bases and J by 8 bases, with 16 bases left in between. Germline assignment: CDR1 MGHRA and CDR2 YSYEKL. The CDR3 sequence is CASSQDVWRTLGYTF. CDR3 coding DNA: TGCGCCAGCAGCCAAGACGTCTGGAGGACGTTAGGCTACACCTTC.